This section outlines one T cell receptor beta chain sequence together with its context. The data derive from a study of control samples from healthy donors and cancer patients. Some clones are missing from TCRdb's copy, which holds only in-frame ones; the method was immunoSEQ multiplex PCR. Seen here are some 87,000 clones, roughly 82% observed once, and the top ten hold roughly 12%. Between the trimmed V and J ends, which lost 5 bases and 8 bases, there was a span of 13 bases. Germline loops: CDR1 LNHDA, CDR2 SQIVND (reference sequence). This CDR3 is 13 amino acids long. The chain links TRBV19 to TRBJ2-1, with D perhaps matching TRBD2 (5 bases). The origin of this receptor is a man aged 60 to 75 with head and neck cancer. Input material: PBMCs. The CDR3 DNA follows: TGTGCCAGTAGTGTCGGACTCCTAGATGAGCAGTTCTTC. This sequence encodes CASSVGLLDEQFF.